This entry concerns a single T cell receptor beta chain. V was clipped by 4 bases and J by 0 bases, with 21 bases between them. The germline V gene has CDR1 MNHEY and CDR2 SMNVEV (reference sequence). The CDR3 is 19 amino acids. Per the study methods: Amplification of reference gene primers was used by the study to estimate nucleated cell counts. Generated by immunoSEQ multiplex PCR, the TCRdb table keeps only in-frame clones and is missing some. V, J and clone size are taken as reported in that table, and D and trimming were inferred from the DNA itself. The sample lists roughly 200,000 clones; around four fifths were seen once. This record belongs to a study of blood T cell repertoires in COVID-19. Study information: Sources were T cells, B-cell-depleted T cells, or PBMCs; the material itself was cDNA or gDNA.

The material sequenced was peripheral blood. J is TRBJ1-4 and V is TRBV27, with a tentative D call TRBD1 (5 bases). This TCR came from a man aged 65 to 85 with active or convalescent COVID-19. The DNA for the CDR3 is TGTGCCAGCAGTTCCGACAGCAGGGTGGGCCCGGCAACTAATGAAAAACTGTTTTTT. As protein: CASSSDSRVGPATNEKLFF.